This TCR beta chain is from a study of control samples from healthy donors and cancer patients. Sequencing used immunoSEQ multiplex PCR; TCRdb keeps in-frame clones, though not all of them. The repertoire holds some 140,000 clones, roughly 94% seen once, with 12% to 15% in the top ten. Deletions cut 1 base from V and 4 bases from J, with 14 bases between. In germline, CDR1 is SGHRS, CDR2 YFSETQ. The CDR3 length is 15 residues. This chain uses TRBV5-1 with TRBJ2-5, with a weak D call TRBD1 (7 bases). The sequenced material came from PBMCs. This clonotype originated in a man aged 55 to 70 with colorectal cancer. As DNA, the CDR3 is TGCGCCAGCAGCTTGATTCAGGGGGGAGGAGAGACCCAGTACTTC. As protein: CASSLIQGGGETQYF.